The 32 T cell receptor beta chains in this list originate from one sample, sequenced in a study of blood T cell repertoires in COVID-19 (dated by TCRdb to about 2020). Receptors were amplified or captured by the immunoSEQ multiplex PCR assay. TCRdb re-hosts the immuneACCESS table, in-frame sequences only. Its copies lack some clones; in the studies checked, an unresolved V gene accounts for under half of them, and the cause for the rest is not known. The sample data list about 200,000 clones, and about 88% of these were observed just once. Over 15% of the sample is in the top ten clones. Sample: peripheral blood. The receptors were sampled from a man aged 45-65 years with COVID-19, enrolled during active disease.

V is TRBV5-1 and J is TRBJ2-3; D remains ambiguous. CDR1 is SGHRS and CDR2 is YFSETQ in the germline V gene. V was cut by 2 bases and J by 6 bases, with 13 bases left in between. CDR3 length: 14 residues. CDR3 in amino acids: CASSLIGLRDTQYF. CDR3 coding DNA: TGCGCCAGCAGCTTAATAGGCCTGCGGGATACGCAGTATTTT. Using reference TRBV5-1 and TRBJ2-3 for the parts outside the CDR3, the full variable domain is KAGVTQTPRYLIKTRGQQVTLSCSPISGHRSVSWYQQTPGQGLQFLFEYFSETQRNKGNFPGRFSGRQFSNSRSEMNVSTLELGDSALYLCASSLIGLRDTQYFGPGTRLTVL.

The table lists this clone with a few counts. This chain uses TRBV19 with TRBJ2-1; tentative D call: TRBD1 (6 bases). Germline CDR1 and CDR2: LNHDA and SQIVND (reference sequence). V was cut by 5 bases and J by 7 bases, with 12 bases left in between. The CDR3 runs 13 residues. The CDR3 DNA is TGTGCCAGTAGTCCAGGGGTCGGTAATGAGCAGTTCTTC. Translation: CASSPGVGNEQFF. Combining the CDR3 with reference TRBV19 and TRBJ2-1 gives the whole variable domain DGGITQSPKYLFRKEGQNVTLSCEQNLNHDAMYWYRQDPGQGLRLIYYSQIVNDFQKGDIAEGYSVSREKKESFPLTVTSAQKNPTAFYLCASSPGVGNEQFFGPGTRLTVL.

The rearrangement joins TRBV4-3 to TRBJ1-1; 7 nucleotides agree with TRBD1. V lost 4 bases, J lost 0 bases, and 2 bases stayed unmatched. The CDR3 loop spans 14 amino acids. CDR1 LGHNA and CDR2 YSLEER come from the germline V gene. The CDR3 DNA reads as TGCGCCAGCAGCCCGGACAGGATGAACACTGAAGCTTTCTTT. Amino acid sequence: CASSPDRMNTEAFF.

This chain uses TRBV30 with TRBJ2-7; D is unclear. The CDR3 has 13 residues. The germline CDR1 and CDR2 sequences are GTSNPN and SVGIG (reference sequence). Trimming stripped 4 bases from V and 0 bases from J, with 10 bases between. DNA of the CDR3: TGTGCCTGGACCAGAGGCCTCTCCTACGAGCAGTACTTC. Amino acid sequence: CAWTRGLSYEQYF.

The chain combines TRBV19 with TRBJ1-1; a possible D gene is TRBD1 (5 bases). Trimming shortened V by 7 bases and J by 4 bases, and 10 bases separated the two germline ends. The CDR3 is made up of 12 amino acids. The germline V gene has CDR1 LNHDA and CDR2 SQIVND (reference sequence). The CDR3 DNA is TGTGCCAGTAAACGGGGGAGCACTGAAGCTTTCTTT. This gives the protein CASKRGSTEAFF.

The J gene is TRBJ2-5, the V gene TRBV7-9, with 7 bases aligning to TRBD2. With 5 bases clipped from V and 3 bases from J, the junction kept 6 bases outside the gene matches. This CDR3 is built from 14 residues. From germline, CDR1 is SEHNR and CDR2 FQNEAQ (reference sequence). The CDR3 reads CASSMREYEETQYF. CDR3 DNA: TGTGCCAGCAGCATGCGGGAGTACGAAGAGACCCAGTACTTC.

The chain joins TRBV18 to TRBJ2-3; TRBD1 is a possible D gene (6 bases). The V end was cut by 5 bases, the J end by 2 bases, with 14 bases between. The CDR3 extends over 15 amino acids. Germline assignment: CDR1 KGHSH and CDR2 LQKENI. CDR3 sequence (DNA): TGTGCCAGCTCAGTTTCACAGGGTGCCACAGATACGCAGTATTTT. Encoded protein: CASSVSQGATDTQYF.

V usage is TRBV7-9 and J usage is TRBJ2-7; a weak D match, TRBD1 (5 bases). V was shortened by 1 base and J by 2 bases, with 15 bases between the two germline ends. The CDR3 has 16 residues. In germline, CDR1 is SEHNR, CDR2 FQNEAQ (reference sequence). The chain's CDR3 is CASSLGAGPSAYEQYF. The CDR3 DNA reads TGTGCCAGCAGCTTAGGTGCAGGGCCCTCCGCCTACGAGCAGTACTTC. Drawing the rest from reference TRBV7-9 and TRBJ2-7, the complete variable domain is DTGVSQNPRHKITKRGQNVTFRCDPISEHNRLYWYRQTLGQGPEFLTYFQNEAQLEKSRLLSDRFSAERPKGSFSTLEIQRTEQGDSAMYLCASSLGAGPSAYEQYFGPGTRLTVT.

V and J are TRBV9 and TRBJ1-6; the D gene is possibly TRBD1 (5 bases). Germline values: CDR1 SGDLS, CDR2 YYNGEE. The CDR3 totals 14 residues. The V gene lost 4 bases and the J gene lost 8 bases, with 13 bases spanning the gap. The CDR3 bases are TGTGCCAGCAGCCAAGACCCGGGGGATTCACCCCTCCACTTT. It codes for CASSQDPGDSPLHF.

The J gene is TRBJ1-5, the V gene TRBV3-1 (or the pseudogene TRBV3-2); the match to TRBD1 covers 9 bases. The trim removed 4 bases at V and 4 bases at J, leaving 14 bases unmatched. CDR3 length: 18 residues. The V gene's germline CDR1 is LGHDT and CDR2 YNNKEL (reference sequence). The CDR3, as DNA: TGTGCCAGCAGCCGGTCTCGGACAGGGGCGCTGGGTAATCAGCCCCAGCATTTT. It translates to CASSRSRTGALGNQPQHF.

The V call is TRBV27, the J call TRBJ1-6; no reliable D call. The CDR3 is 14 amino acids. The ends were cut back, 1 base at V and 6 bases at J, with 7 bases in the middle. CDR1 is MNHEY, CDR2 SMNVEV, per germline (reference sequence). CDR3 residues: CASSLYGSNSPLHF. CDR3 sequence (DNA): TGTGCCAGCAGTTTATACGGGTCTAATTCACCCCTCCACTTT.

The chain uses TRBV7-6 and TRBJ2-7; D is perhaps TRBD1 (6 bases). CDR1 and CDR2 (germline): SGHVS, FNYEAQ. The CDR3 is 15 residues long. V lost 1 base and J 2 bases, leaving 12 bases between the germline ends. The CDR3 spells CASSLGDDRTYEQYF. The CDR3 DNA reads as TGTGCCAGCAGCTTAGGAGATGACAGGACCTACGAGCAGTACTTC.

This clone was counted a few times. The rearrangement joins TRBV7-2 to TRBJ1-2; 7 bases line up with TRBD1. V trimming: 5 bases; J trimming: 3 bases; junction bases outside the gene matches: 9. CDR1 is SGHTA, CDR2 FQGNSA, per germline. The CDR3 sequence is 15 residues long. The CDR3 reads CASSPNRGTYYGYTF. The CDR3, as DNA: TGTGCCAGCAGCCCTAACAGGGGCACCTACTATGGCTACACCTTC.

The chain has TRBV12-3 or TRBV12-4 and TRBJ2-1, with D uncertain. This CDR3 is built from 12 residues. With 6 bases removed from V and 3 bases from J, the gap between germline ends came to 6 bases. The CDR3 DNA reads as TGTGCCAGCAGCGTACTCTACAATGAGCAGTTCTTC. It is translated as CASSVLYNEQFF.

The rearrangement uses TRBV19 and TRBJ1-5; D may be TRBD1 (6 bases). Germline CDR1 is LNHDA and CDR2 is SQIVND (reference sequence). Trimming pared 6 bases from V and 3 bases from J, leaving 9 bases between. The length of the CDR3 is 13 residues. The CDR3 protein is CASRDSFNQPQHF. The CDR3 DNA reads as TGTGCCAGTAGGGACAGTTTCAATCAGCCCCAGCATTTT.

The chain combines TRBV7-8 with TRBJ1-6, with D perhaps TRBD1 (6 bases). The CDR3 is 15 amino acids. V was cut by 1 base and J by 5 bases, with 9 bases left in between. Germline CDR1 SGHVS, CDR2 FQNEAQ. The DNA for the CDR3 is TGTGCCAGCAGCTTAGTCTCAGGGGATAATTCACCCCTCCACTTT. Protein: CASSLVSGDNSPLHF.

This chain links TRBV12-3 or TRBV12-4 with TRBJ2-2, with TRBD2 as a possible D gene (6 bases). The CDR3 extends over 13 amino acids. Trimming cost V 1 base and J 8 bases, with 8 bases left between them. As DNA, the CDR3 is TGTGCCAGCAGTTTAGGAGGAGGGGGGGAGCTGTTTTTT. This codes for CASSLGGGGELFF.

This chain uses TRBV18 with TRBJ2-7; 8 nucleotides match TRBD1. The V and J ends lost 6 bases and 3 bases, in that order; junction bases with no gene match: 7. The CDR3 totals 14 residues. Germline CDR1 is KGHSH and CDR2 is LQKENI. In nucleotides, the CDR3 is TGTGCCAGCTCCCAGGGAGGACAGGGCTACGAGCAGTACTTC. Its translation is CASSQGGQGYEQYF.

The chain employs TRBV4-3 and TRBJ1-2; 10 nucleotides align to TRBD1. Germline lookup yields CDR1 LGHNA and CDR2 YSLEER. The junction had 8 bases not matched to a gene; V was cut back by 5 bases and J by 2 bases. This CDR3 is 16 amino acids long. The CDR3 is CASSTRQGASNYGYTF. CDR3 nucleotide sequence: TGCGCCAGCAGCACCCGACAGGGGGCATCGAACTATGGCTACACCTTC.

The V gene is TRBV29-1, the J gene TRBJ2-7; 9 positions match TRBD2. Trimming cost V 7 bases and J 5 bases; bases outside gene matches: 21. This CDR3 spans 17 amino acids. Per the germline V gene, CDR1 is SQVTM and CDR2 is ANQGSEA. CDR3 residues: CSATPAHSGRTSDEQYF. In nucleotides, the CDR3 is TGCAGCGCCACTCCGGCCCATAGCGGGAGAACGTCGGACGAGCAGTACTTC.

This clone was detected many times. This chain links TRBV30 with TRBJ1-2; D unclear. Between the trimmed V and J ends, which lost 0 bases and 7 bases, there was a span of 12 bases. CDR3 length equals 13 residues. CDR1 is GTSNPN and CDR2 is SVGIG in the germline V gene (reference sequence). CDR3 sequence reads: CAWSVPRRVGYTF. CDR3 DNA: TGTGCCTGGAGTGTACCCAGGAGGGTTGGCTACACCTTC. Based on the CDR3 plus reference TRBV30 and TRBJ1-2, the full variable domain is SQTIHQWPATLVQPVGSPLSLECTVEGTSNPNLYWYRQAAGRGLQLLFYSVGIGQISSEVPQNLSASRPQDRQFILSSKKLLLSDSGFYLCAWSVPRRVGYTFGSGTRLTVV.

The V gene is TRBV7-9, the J gene TRBJ2-5, with 12 bases identical to TRBD2. CDR1 and CDR2 from the germline V gene are SEHNR and FQNEAQ (reference sequence). V dropped 5 bases and J dropped 5; count of bases not matched to a gene: 9. The CDR3 is made up of 16 amino acids. The CDR3 region has the DNA TGTGCCAGCAGCGCACTAGCGGGGGGCCAGTGGGAGACCCAGTACTTC. Translating gives CASSALAGGQWETQYF. The full variable domain, with the rest looked up from reference TRBV7-9 and TRBJ2-5, is DTGVSQNPRHKITKRGQNVTFRCDPISEHNRLYWYRQTLGQGPEFLTYFQNEAQLEKSRLLSDRFSAERPKGSFSTLEIQRTEQGDSAMYLCASSALAGGQWETQYFGPGTRLLVL.

This clone has a handful of counts. This chain links TRBV15 with TRBJ1-1; D is ambiguous. Trimming left V 5 bases short and J 3 bases short, with 13 bases between. Per germline, CDR1 LNHNV and CDR2 YYDKDF (reference sequence). The length of the CDR3 is 14 residues. The CDR3 protein is CATSGEVEYTEAFF. CDR3 in DNA: TGTGCCACCAGCGGCGAGGTGGAGTACACTGAAGCTTTCTTT.

The chain links TRBV10-1 to TRBJ2-7; 8 bases fit TRBD1. V lost 6 bases and J lost 1; bases outside the gene matches: 8. CDR1 and CDR2 from the germline V gene are WNHNN and SYGVQD (reference sequence). The CDR3 has 15 residues. The CDR3 region is CASSAGTGGSYEQYF. The DNA of the CDR3 is TGCGCCAGCAGCGCCGGGACAGGAGGTTCCTACGAGCAGTACTTC.

Comment on this clone: Other DNA sequences in the sample encode the same CDR3. The chain carries TRBV19 and TRBJ2-7, with TRBD1 matching over 9 bases. Unmatched junction bases numbered 1, after V lost 3 bases and J lost 4 bases. The CDR3 consists of 13 residues. Germline V lookup: CDR1 LNHDA, CDR2 SQIVND (reference sequence). The CDR3 protein is CASSMGQGYEQYF. In DNA, the CDR3 is TGTGCCAGTAGTATGGGACAGGGATACGAGCAGTACTTC.

The chain has TRBV3-1 (or the pseudogene TRBV3-2) and TRBJ1-5; 9 bases map to TRBD1. Germline CDR1 and CDR2: LGHDT and YNNKEL (reference sequence). The CDR3 runs 13 residues. V was pared by 6 bases and J by 7 bases, with 4 bases of the junction left unmatched. The CDR3 DNA follows: TGTGCCAGCAGTCGACAGGGGGACCAGCCCCAGCATTTT. Translating gives CASSRQGDQPQHF.

This chain joins TRBV5-6 and TRBJ2-7; 11 nucleotides agree with TRBD1. Trimming at V came to 2 bases and at J to 7 bases, leaving 5 bases not matched to a gene. CDR1 is SGHDT and CDR2 is YYEEEE in the germline V gene. The CDR3 spans 14 residues. CDR3 DNA: TGTGCCAGCAGCTTAGAGGACAGGGGGCAGGAGCAGTACTTC. This codes for CASSLEDRGQEQYF.

This chain joins TRBV28 and TRBJ1-2, with 7 bases lining up with TRBD1. With 6 bases clipped from V and 6 bases from J, the junction kept 7 bases outside the gene matches. Germline assignment: CDR1 MDHEN and CDR2 SYDVKM. The CDR3 runs 13 residues. The CDR3 DNA reads TGTGCCAGCAGCCAGGGGGTCCCAAATGGCTACACCTTC. It specifies CASSQGVPNGYTF.

This chain joins TRBV2 and TRBJ2-1, with D possibly matching TRBD1 (6 bases). Trimming removed 7 bases at V and 4 bases at J, with 14 bases between. Germline loops: CDR1 SNHLY, CDR2 FYNNEI. CDR3 length equals 14 residues. The CDR3 nucleotides are TGTGCCAGCAAGGGACACGGCCAGTACAATGAGCAGTTCTTC. This sequence encodes CASKGHGQYNEQFF.

Within the sample, this clone is medium-sized. V and J are TRBV7-9 and TRBJ2-1; TRBD2 agrees at 11 bases. Germline loops: CDR1 SEHNR, CDR2 FQNEAQ (reference sequence). Unmatched junction bases numbered 20, after V lost 5 bases and J lost 8 bases. The CDR3 has 19 residues. As DNA, the CDR3 is TGTGCCAGCAGCCGGGAGGAGTCCCTAGCGGGAGGCCATGGAGATGAGCAGTTCTTC. This sequence encodes CASSREESLAGGHGDEQFF.

The chain recombines TRBV3-1 (or the pseudogene TRBV3-2) with TRBJ2-2; no firm D call. Germline CDR1 is LGHDT and CDR2 is YNNKEL (reference sequence). Trimming pared 5 bases from V and 1 base from J, leaving 8 bases between. This CDR3 is 14 amino acids long. The CDR3 reads CASSEPGNTGELFF. In nucleotides, the CDR3 is TGTGCCAGCAGCGAGCCCGGGAACACCGGGGAGCTGTTTTTT.

This clone was detected only once. The chain has TRBV5-8 and TRBJ2-7; 8 nucleotides match TRBD1. The CDR3 length is 15 residues. J gave up 1 base and V 1 base, and 4 bases lay outside the gene matches. Germline V lookup: CDR1 SGHTS, CDR2 YDEGEE. CDR3: CASSLTGGGSYEQYF. The CDR3, as DNA: TGTGCCAGCAGCTTGACAGGGGGTGGGTCCTACGAGCAGTACTTC.